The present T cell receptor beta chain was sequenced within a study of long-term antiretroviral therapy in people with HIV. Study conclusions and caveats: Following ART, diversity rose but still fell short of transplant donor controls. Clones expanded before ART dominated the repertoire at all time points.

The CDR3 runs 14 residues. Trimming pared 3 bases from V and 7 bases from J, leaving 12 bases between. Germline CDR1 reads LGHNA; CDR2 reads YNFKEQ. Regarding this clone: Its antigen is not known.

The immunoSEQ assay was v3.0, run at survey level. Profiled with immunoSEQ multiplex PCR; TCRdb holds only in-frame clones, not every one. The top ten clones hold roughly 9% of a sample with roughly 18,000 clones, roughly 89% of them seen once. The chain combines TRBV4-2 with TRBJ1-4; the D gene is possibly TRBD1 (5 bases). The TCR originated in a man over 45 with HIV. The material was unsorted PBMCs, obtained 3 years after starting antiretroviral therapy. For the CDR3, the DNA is TGTGCCAGCAGCCAGGGACCCGGGCCTGAAAAACTGTTTTTT. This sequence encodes CASSQGPGPEKLFF.